Following are 8 T cell receptor beta chains from one sample sequenced in a study of blood T cell repertoires in COVID-19. TCRdb's table, derived via immunoSEQ multiplex PCR, lists solely in-frame clones and lacks some. This table has about 52,000 clones, 70% to 90% appearing once. Specimen: peripheral blood. Receptors originate from a man between 65 and 85 years old with acute or convalescent COVID-19.

The sample holds one count of this clone. The V gene is TRBV9, the J gene TRBJ2-1, with D possibly matching TRBD2 (6 bases). Germline lookup yields CDR1 SGDLS and CDR2 YYNGEE. With 7 bases removed from V and 0 bases from J, the gap between germline ends came to 26 bases. This CDR3 is built from 19 residues. CDR3 nucleotide sequence: TGTGCCAGCTCTCCTGAGGTGGGCGGGGTGTGGTTCTCCTACAATGAGCAGTTCTTC. Residues: CASSPEVGGVWFSYNEQFF. The whole variable domain, remainder taken from reference TRBV9 and TRBJ2-1, is DSGVTQTPKHLITATGQRVTLRCSPRSGDLSVYWYQQSLDQGLQFLIQYYNGEERAKGNILERFSAQQFPDLHSELNLSSLELGDSALYFCASSPEVGGVWFSYNEQFFGPGTRLTVL.

V is TRBV7-8 and J is TRBJ1-5; D is perhaps TRBD1 (5 bases). CDR1 SGHVS and CDR2 FQNEAQ come from the germline V gene. Trimming left V 5 bases short and J 1 base short, with 9 bases between. CDR3 length equals 14 residues. CDR3 DNA sequence: TGTGCCAGCAGCCTGGGGCCGAGCAATCAGCCCCAGCATTTT. Translated, it gives CASSLGPSNQPQHF.

The chain carries TRBV18 and TRBJ1-5; possibly TRBD1 for D (6 bases). Germline V lookup: CDR1 KGHSH, CDR2 LQKENI. CDR3 size: 15 residues. V was clipped by 4 bases and J by 8 bases, with 18 bases between them. As DNA, the CDR3 is TGTGCCAGCTCACTCTCAGGGGCCAGTGTCGAGCCCCAGCATTTT. Translating gives CASSLSGASVEPQHF.

The J gene is TRBJ2-3, the V gene TRBV10-3; weak D call: TRBD1 (5 bases). Trimming left V 0 bases short and J 8 bases short, with 18 bases between. In germline, CDR1 is ENHRY, CDR2 SYGVKD. CDR3 length: 16 amino acids. Written as DNA, the CDR3 is TGTGCCATCAGTGAGTCATCCGGCAGGGTCCAAGGTACGCAGTATTTT. It is translated as CAISESSGRVQGTQYF.

The J gene is TRBJ1-1, the V gene TRBV23-1; D is unclear. TRBV23-1 is an ORF, with its function uncertain. CDR3 size: 14 residues. V was pared by 1 base and J by 7 bases, with 13 bases between. The CDR3 spells CASSQLGREVEAFF. The CDR3 DNA reads as TGCGCCAGCAGTCAATTAGGGCGGGAGGTTGAAGCTTTCTTT.

The rearrangement joins TRBV10-3 to TRBJ1-6, with D tentatively TRBD1 (5 bases). There are 12 residues in the CDR3. V lost 4 bases, J lost 8 bases, and 6 bases lay in between. Germline loops: CDR1 ENHRY, CDR2 SYGVKD. CDR3 coding DNA: TGTGCCATCAGTGTAGGGGATTCACCCCTCCACTTT. This codes for CAISVGDSPLHF.

The chain combines TRBV11-3 with TRBJ1-1, with D possibly being TRBD1 (5 bases). Germline values: CDR1 SGHNT, CDR2 YENEEA. V lost 1 base and J 1 base, leaving 7 bases between the germline ends. This CDR3 is 14 amino acids long. This CDR3 reads CASSLGTGNTEAFF. The CDR3 coding sequence is TGTGCCAGCAGCTTAGGAACAGGGAACACTGAAGCTTTCTTT.

This sequence joins TRBV11-2 and TRBJ1-1; TRBD1 aligns across 10 bases. In germline, CDR1 is SGHAT, CDR2 FQNNGV. J was trimmed by 6 bases and V by 3 bases; bases with no gene match: 7. The CDR3 runs to 15 residues. The CDR3 protein is CASSFTPGTGAEAFF. CDR3 bases: TGTGCCAGCAGCTTCACACCCGGGACAGGGGCTGAAGCTTTCTTT.